Presented here are 3 T cell receptor beta chains from one specimen sequenced in a study of graft-versus-host responses after intestinal transplantation. The authors plated approximately 200,000 CFSE-labeled responder cells with approximately 200,000 irradiated, violet-dye-labeled stimulator cells. TCRdb's table, derived via immunoSEQ multiplex PCR, lists solely in-frame clones and lacks some. The repertoire holds several thousand clones, around a third seen once, with approximately 2.2% in the top ten. Here the sequenced sample was alloreactive CD8+ T cells from a mixed lymphocyte reaction culture, taken before intestinal transplant. Subset denoted: CFSE-low proliferating T cells sorted from approximately 6-day pre-transplant mixed lymphocyte reaction (GvH or HvG direction). The receptors derive from a human patient who received an intestinal transplant.

The chain carries TRBV2 and TRBJ2-1, with TRBD2 matching 8 bases. CDR3 length: 14 amino acids. With 4 bases clipped from V and 3 bases from J, the junction kept 2 bases outside the gene matches. Germline V gene data show CDR1 as SNHLY and CDR2 as FYNNEI. The DNA for the CDR3 is TGTGCCAGCAGTGGTACTAGCGGCTACAATGAGCAGTTCTTC. Translating it yields CASSGTSGYNEQFF.

The genes are TRBV6-1 and TRBJ2-7; the D gene is possibly TRBD1 (5 bases). Germline values: CDR1 MNHNS, CDR2 SASEGT. The CDR3 consists of 21 residues. V was cut by 2 bases and J by 2 bases, with 31 bases left in between. CDR3 DNA sequence: TGTGCCAGCAGTGAAAGCCCACCCTATCTCACGTACAGGTGGGTTACCTACGAGCAGTACTTC. Its protein is CASSESPPYLTYRWVTYEQYF.

This chain joins TRBV5-4 and TRBJ1-2, with no clear D. CDR1 is SGHNT and CDR2 is YYREEE in the germline V gene (reference sequence). The CDR3 is made up of 16 amino acids. Trimming removed 0 bases from V and 0 bases from J, with 12 bases in between. This chain's CDR3 is CASSLEVGRSNYGYTF. The CDR3 bases are TGTGCCAGCAGCTTGGAGGTGGGCCGGTCTAACTATGGCTACACCTTC.